Listed below are T cell receptor beta chains from one sample, sequenced in a study of OX40 agonist ivuxolimab in advanced cancers. Assay: immunoSEQ multiplex PCR; the TCRdb copy retains only in-frame clones and omits some. The data show roughly 80,000 clones, approximately 89% seen once. Specimen: CD4+ or CD8+ T cells sorted from blood, collected in a trial of the OX40 agonist ivuxolimab. The source of these receptors is an adult with an advanced solid tumor such as melanoma, head and neck, liver or kidney cancer. CDR3s include the opening cysteine and the closing phenylalanine or tryptophan.

v_gene,CDR3aa
TRBV10-3,CAISAQSGGQPQHF
TRBV10-3,CAISLGLGKQRANTGELFF
TRBV30,CAWRVPGNTGELFF
TRBV30,CACRRTGTGNTIYF
TRBV11-1,CASSFWSSYNSPLHF
TRBV5-8,CASSLAGKANQPQHF
TRBV7-8,CASSLVWVAGAPSTDTQYF
TRBV5-1,CASTPGGTVYEQYF
TRBV5-4,CASSSVRGNTEAFF
TRBV5-6,CASSFELLNSPLHF
TRBV6-5,CASRLGDYNEQFF
TRBV19,CASSRGRVKLFF
TRBV6-1,CASSSSAGQYF
TRBV19,CASRQGTQYEQYF
TRBV5-1,CASRPWASGKERDEQYF
TRBV5-1,CASSSGTLTKETQYF
TRBV18,CASGGDNSPLHF
TRBV7-2,CASSFLVETQYF
TRBV7-8,CASSLAEGLRGYTF
TRBV5-6,CASSLIMGGGLTEAFF
TRBV18,CASSPTDTQYF
TRBV5-1,CASTLGSGDLSYEQYF
TRBV15,CATSRELGRSVEAFF
TRBV20-1,CSARGGQPQHF
TRBV5-5,CASTRAGQNYGYTF
TRBV5-1,CASSLAGENTQYF
TRBV5-1,CASSNTGTSGYNEQFF
TRBV6-6,CASSYSRTGNNEQFF
TRBV27,CASSPGLGYVSEQFF
TRBV5-1,CASSLWGPGAEAFF
TRBV7-8,CASSLGGQVVYSNQPQHF
TRBV27,CASSLEEDSPLHF
TRBV30,CAWTGGTGVYTEAFF
TRBV5-4,CASSIIQETQYF
TRBV7-9,CASSRVSGNTIYF
TRBV30,CAWSVRAFIGYTF
TRBV15,CATSRDSGDANQPQHF